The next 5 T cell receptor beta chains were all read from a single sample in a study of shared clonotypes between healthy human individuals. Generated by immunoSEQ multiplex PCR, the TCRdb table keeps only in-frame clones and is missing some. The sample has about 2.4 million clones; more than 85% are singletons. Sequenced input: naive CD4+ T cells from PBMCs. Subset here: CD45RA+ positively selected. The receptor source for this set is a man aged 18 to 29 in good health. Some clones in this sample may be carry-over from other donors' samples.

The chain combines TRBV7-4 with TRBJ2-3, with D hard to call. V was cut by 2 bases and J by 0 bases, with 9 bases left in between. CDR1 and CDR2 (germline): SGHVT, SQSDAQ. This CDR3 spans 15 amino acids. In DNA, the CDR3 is TGTGCCAGCAGCTTAAGGAGAACTAGCACAGATACGCAGTATTTT. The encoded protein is CASSLRRTSTDTQYF. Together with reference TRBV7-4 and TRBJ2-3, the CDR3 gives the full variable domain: GAGVSQSPRYKVAKRGRDVALRCDSISGHVTLYWYRQTLGQGSEVLTYSQSDAQRDKSGRPSGRFSAERPERSVSTLKIQRTEQGDSAVYLCASSLRRTSTDTQYFGPGTRLTVL.

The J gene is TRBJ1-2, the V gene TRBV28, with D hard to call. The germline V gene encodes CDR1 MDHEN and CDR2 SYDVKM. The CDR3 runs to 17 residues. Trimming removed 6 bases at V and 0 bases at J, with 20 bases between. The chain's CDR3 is CASSSPGRGPTNYGYTF. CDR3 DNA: TGTGCCAGCAGCTCACCGGGCCGAGGCCCTACTAACTATGGCTACACCTTC.

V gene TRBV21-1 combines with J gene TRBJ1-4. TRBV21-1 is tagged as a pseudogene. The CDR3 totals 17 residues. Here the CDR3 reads CASSLCGYKVHNEKLFF. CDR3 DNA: TGTGCCAGCAGCTTATGTGGCTACAAGGTGCATAATGAAAAACTGTTTTTT.

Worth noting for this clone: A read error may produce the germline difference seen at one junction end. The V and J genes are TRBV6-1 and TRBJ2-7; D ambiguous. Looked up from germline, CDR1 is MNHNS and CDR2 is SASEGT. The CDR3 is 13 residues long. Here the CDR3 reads CASREVTPYEQYF. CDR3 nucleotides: TGTGCCAGCAGGGAAGTGACACCCTACGAGCAGTACTTC.

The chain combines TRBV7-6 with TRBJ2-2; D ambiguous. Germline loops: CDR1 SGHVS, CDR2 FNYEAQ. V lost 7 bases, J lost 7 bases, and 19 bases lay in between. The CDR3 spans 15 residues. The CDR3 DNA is TGTGCCAGCACCCATTTCCTGGGGTCGGTCGGGGAGCTGTTTTTT. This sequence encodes CASTHFLGSVGELFF.